Sequencing of this TCR beta chain was carried out in a study of PD-1 blockade in classical Hodgkin lymphoma. Comments on this clone: What it binds is not known.

Assay used: immunoSEQ multiplex PCR; TCRdb lists only in-frame clones, some missing. Of under 30,000 clones listed, roughly 70% are singletons. This CDR3 spans 10 amino acids. Regarding the study as a whole: There was a significant rise in CD4+ TCR diversity by C4D1, with no such rise for CD8+.

All the patients suffered relapse after autologous stem cell transplantation, and brentuximab vedotin exposure differed. This rearrangement joins TRBV21-1 to TRBJ2-7. TRBV21-1 is described as a pseudogene. The material was peripheral blood mononuclear cells (PBMCs), obtained before the second cycle of nivolumab. This sequence was found in a human donor with classical Hodgkin lymphoma. CDR3 DNA: TGTGCCAGCAGCGCCTACGAGCAGTACTTC. Translating it yields CASSAYEQYF.